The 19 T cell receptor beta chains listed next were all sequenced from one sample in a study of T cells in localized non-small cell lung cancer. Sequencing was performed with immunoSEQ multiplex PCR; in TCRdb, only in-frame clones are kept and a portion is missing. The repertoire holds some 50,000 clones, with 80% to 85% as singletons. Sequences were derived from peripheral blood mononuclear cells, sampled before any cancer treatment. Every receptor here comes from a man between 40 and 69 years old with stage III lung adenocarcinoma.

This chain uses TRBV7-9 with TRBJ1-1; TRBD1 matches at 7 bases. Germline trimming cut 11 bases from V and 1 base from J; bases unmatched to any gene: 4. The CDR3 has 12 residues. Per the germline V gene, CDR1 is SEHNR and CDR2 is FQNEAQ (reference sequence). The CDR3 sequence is CAGGTENTEAFF. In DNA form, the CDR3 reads TGTGCCGGCGGGACAGAGAACACTGAAGCTTTCTTT.

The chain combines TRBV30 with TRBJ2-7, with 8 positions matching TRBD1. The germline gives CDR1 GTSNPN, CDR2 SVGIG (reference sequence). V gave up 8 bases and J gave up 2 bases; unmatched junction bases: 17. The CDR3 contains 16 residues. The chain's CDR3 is CALKGQGEGQAYEQYF. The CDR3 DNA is TGTGCCCTAAAAGGACAGGGAGAGGGGCAAGCCTACGAGCAGTACTTC.

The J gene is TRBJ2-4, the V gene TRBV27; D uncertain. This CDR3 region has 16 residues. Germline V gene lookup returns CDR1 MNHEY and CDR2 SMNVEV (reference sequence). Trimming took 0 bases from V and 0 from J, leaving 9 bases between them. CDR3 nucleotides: TGTGCCAGCAGTTTATCGATCGGCCTAGCCAAAAACATTCAGTACTTC. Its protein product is CASSLSIGLAKNIQYF.

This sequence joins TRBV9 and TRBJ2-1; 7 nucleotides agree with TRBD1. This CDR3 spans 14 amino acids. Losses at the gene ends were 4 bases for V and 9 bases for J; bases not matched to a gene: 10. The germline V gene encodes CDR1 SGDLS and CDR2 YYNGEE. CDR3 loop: CASSPPKGGIEQFF. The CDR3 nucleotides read TGTGCCAGCAGCCCCCCCAAAGGGGGCATTGAGCAGTTCTTC.

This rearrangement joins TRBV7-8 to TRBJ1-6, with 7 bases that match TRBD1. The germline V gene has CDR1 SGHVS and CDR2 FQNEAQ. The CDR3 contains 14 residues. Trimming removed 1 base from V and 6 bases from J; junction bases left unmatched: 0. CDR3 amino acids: CASSLGDSNSPLHF. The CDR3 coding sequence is TGTGCCAGCAGCTTAGGGGACAGTAATTCACCCCTCCACTTT.

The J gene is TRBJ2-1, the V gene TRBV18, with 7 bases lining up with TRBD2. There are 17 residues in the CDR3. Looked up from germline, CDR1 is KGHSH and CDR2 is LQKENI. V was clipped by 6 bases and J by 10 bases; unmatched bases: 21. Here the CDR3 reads CASSPGMGGGGTREQFF. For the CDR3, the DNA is TGTGCCAGCTCCCCGGGAATGGGCGGCGGGGGTACAAGAGAGCAGTTCTTC.

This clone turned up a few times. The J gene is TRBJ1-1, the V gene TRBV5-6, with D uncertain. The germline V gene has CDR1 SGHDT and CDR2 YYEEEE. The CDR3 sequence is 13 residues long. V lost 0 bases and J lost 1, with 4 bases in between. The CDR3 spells CASSLERNTEAFF. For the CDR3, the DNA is TGTGCCAGCAGCTTGGAGCGGAACACTGAAGCTTTCTTT.

The CDR3 DNA follows: TGTGCCAGTAGTATAGGTCCGGGACTGAAAAACTATGGCTACACCTTC. The encoded protein is CASSIGPGLKNYGYTF. The chain has TRBV19 and TRBJ1-2, with a possible D match to TRBD1 (5 bases). This CDR3 comprises 16 residues. Germline V CDR1 and CDR2: LNHDA, SQIVND (reference sequence). V lost 1 base and J lost 2, with 14 bases in between.

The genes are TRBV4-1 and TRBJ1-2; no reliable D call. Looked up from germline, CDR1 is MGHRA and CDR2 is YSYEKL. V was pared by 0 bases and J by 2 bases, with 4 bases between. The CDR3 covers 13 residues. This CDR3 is CASSQEGNYGYTF. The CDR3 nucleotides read TGCGCCAGCAGCCAAGAGGGGAACTATGGCTACACCTTC.

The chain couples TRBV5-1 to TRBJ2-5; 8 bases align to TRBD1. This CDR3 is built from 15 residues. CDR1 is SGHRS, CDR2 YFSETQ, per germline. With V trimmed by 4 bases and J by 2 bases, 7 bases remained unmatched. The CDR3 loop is CASSDTGQVQETQYF. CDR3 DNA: TGCGCCAGCAGCGATACGGGACAGGTACAAGAGACCCAGTACTTC.

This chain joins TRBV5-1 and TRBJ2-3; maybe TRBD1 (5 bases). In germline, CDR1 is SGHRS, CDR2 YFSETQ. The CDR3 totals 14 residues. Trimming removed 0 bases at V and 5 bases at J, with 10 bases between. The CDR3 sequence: CASSLEQAKDTQYF. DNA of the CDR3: TGCGCCAGCAGCTTGGAACAGGCAAAAGATACGCAGTATTTT.

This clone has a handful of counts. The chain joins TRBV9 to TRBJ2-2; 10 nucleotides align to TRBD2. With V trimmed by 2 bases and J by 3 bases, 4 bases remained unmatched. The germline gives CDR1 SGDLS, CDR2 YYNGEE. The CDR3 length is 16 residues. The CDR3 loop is CASSVQGTSDTGELFF. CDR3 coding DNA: TGTGCCAGCAGCGTGCAGGGGACTAGCGACACCGGGGAGCTGTTTTTT.

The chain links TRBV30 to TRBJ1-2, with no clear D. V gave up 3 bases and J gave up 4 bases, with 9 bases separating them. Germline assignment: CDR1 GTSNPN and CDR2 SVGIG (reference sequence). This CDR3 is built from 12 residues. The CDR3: CAWSGGGYGYTF. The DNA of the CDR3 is TGTGCCTGGAGCGGCGGCGGCTATGGCTACACCTTC.

The CDR3, as DNA: TGTGCCAGCAGCGTTAGCGCAGATACGCAGTATTTT. Translation gives CASSVSADTQYF. This chain links TRBV9 with TRBJ2-3, with D perhaps TRBD2 (5 bases). CDR3 length: 12 amino acids. Germline CDR1 reads SGDLS; CDR2 reads YYNGEE. V was clipped by 2 bases and J by 4 bases, with 5 bases between them.

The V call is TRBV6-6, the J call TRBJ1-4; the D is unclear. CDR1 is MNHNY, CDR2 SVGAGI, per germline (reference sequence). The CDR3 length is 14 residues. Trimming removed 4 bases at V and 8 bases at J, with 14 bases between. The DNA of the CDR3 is TGTGCCAGCAGTTTCCAGAACGATGGGGAAAAACTGTTTTTT. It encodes CASSFQNDGEKLFF.

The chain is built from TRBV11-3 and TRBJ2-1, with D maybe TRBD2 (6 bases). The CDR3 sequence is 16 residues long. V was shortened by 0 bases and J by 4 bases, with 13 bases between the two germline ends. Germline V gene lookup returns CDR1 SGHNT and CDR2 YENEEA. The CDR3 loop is CASSLEASGFYNEQFF. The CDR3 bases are TGTGCCAGCAGCTTAGAAGCCAGCGGGTTTTACAATGAGCAGTTCTTC.

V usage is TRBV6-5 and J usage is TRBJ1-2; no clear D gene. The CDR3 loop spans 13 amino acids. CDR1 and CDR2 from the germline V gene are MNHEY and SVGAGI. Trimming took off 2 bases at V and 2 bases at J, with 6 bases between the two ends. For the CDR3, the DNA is TGTGCCAGCAGTTACGGTGAAAACTATGGCTACACCTTC. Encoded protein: CASSYGENYGYTF.

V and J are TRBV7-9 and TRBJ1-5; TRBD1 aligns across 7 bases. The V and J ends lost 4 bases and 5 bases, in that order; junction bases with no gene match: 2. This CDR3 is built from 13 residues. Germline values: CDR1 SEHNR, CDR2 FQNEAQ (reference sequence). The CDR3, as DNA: TGTGCCAGCAGCTCGACAGGGTATCAGCCCCAGCATTTT. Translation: CASSSTGYQPQHF.

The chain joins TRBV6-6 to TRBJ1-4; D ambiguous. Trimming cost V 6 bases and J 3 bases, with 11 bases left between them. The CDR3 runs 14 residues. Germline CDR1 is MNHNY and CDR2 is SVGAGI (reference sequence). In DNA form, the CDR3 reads TGTGCCAGCAGCCACGGGCAGGCTAATGAAAAACTGTTTTTT. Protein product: CASSHGQANEKLFF.